The rows below give T cell receptor beta chains drawn from one sample of a study of control samples from healthy donors and cancer patients. Sequenced by immunoSEQ multiplex PCR; TCRdb stores in-frame clones only, minus some. The sample contains about 120,000 clones, roughly nine tenths of which appear only once. The sample comprised blood. The receptors shown here come from a woman between 18 and 30 years old in good health. CDR3s include the opening cysteine and the closing phenylalanine or tryptophan. The D gene is left open where the match is weak. Not every row has a clone size; where given, it reads once, few, many or a size class.

V	D	size	J	CDR3	DNA
TRBV29-1	-	-	TRBJ2-5	CSVSRLRISETQYF	TGCAGCGTTAGCCGGCTTCGGATTAGCGAGACCCAGTACTTC
TRBV18	-	once	TRBJ1-5	CASSLREGSQPQHF	TGTGCCAGCTCACTCCGGGAAGGGAGTCAGCCCCAGCATTTT
TRBV4-1	TRBD2	-	TRBJ2-7	CASSLATSSSYEQYF	TGCGCCAGCAGCCTGGCGACTAGCTCATCCTACGAGCAGTACTTC
TRBV7-7	-	once	TRBJ2-3	CASSLLPSTDTQYF	TGTGCTAGCAGCTTACTCCCTAGCACAGATACGCAGTATTTT
TRBV15	TRBD1	-	TRBJ1-6	CATSTGGPSSPLHF	TGTGCCACCAGCACAGGGGGCCCATCTTCACCCCTCCACTTT
TRBV27	-	-	TRBJ1-2	CASSPRQRNGYGYTF	TGTGCCAGCAGTCCCCGACAACGGAATGGCTATGGCTACACCTTC
TRBV25-1	-	once	TRBJ1-6	CASSAYGSYNSPLHF	TGTGCCAGCAGTGCCTACGGCTCCTATAATTCACCCCTCCACTTT
TRBV18	-	-	TRBJ1-2	CASSPRYVGDGYTF	TGTGCCAGCTCACCTCGGTACGTCGGGGATGGCTACACCTTC
TRBV5-4	TRBD1	-	TRBJ1-2	CASSLLLVGGQNYGYTF	TGTGCCAGCAGCTTACTATTGGTCGGGGGACAGAACTATGGCTACACCTTC
TRBV19	TRBD1	once	TRBJ1-1	CASNVAGGRTTEAFF	TGTGCCAGTAACGTTGCAGGGGGGAGGACTACTGAAGCTTTCTTT
TRBV28	-	-	TRBJ2-5	CASRGADEQQETQYF	TGTGCCAGCAGGGGGGCAGACGAACAACAAGAGACCCAGTACTTC
TRBV3-1/TRBV3-2	-	-	TRBJ2-5	CASSQVVGQETQYF	TGTGCCAGCAGCCAAGTTGTGGGCCAAGAGACCCAGTACTTC
TRBV19	-	-	TRBJ1-2	CASRIIPSGESGYTF	TGTGCCAGTAGAATAATACCCTCAGGGGAGAGTGGCTACACCTTC
TRBV15	TRBD1	-	TRBJ1-5	CATSRDREDQPQHF	TGTGCCACCAGCAGGGACAGGGAGGATCAGCCCCAGCATTTT
TRBV7-6	TRBD1	-	TRBJ1-1	CASSLLRQGAAEAFF	TGTGCCAGCAGCTTGTTACGACAGGGGGCCGCTGAAGCTTTCTTT
TRBV5-6	-	-	TRBJ1-4	CASSLGRGATNEKLFF	TGTGCCAGCAGCTTGGGGCGGGGGGCCACTAATGAAAAACTGTTTTTT
TRBV28	-	-	TRBJ1-2	CASAVGLLNGYTF	TGTGCCAGCGCCGTGGGGCTTCTTAACGGCTACACCTTC
TRBV6-2/TRBV6-3	TRBD2	-	TRBJ2-2	CASSYYPGLAGGTGELFF	TGTGCCAGCAGTTACTACCCGGGACTAGCGGGAGGGACCGGGGAGCTGTTTTTT
TRBV29-1	TRBD1	-	TRBJ2-3	CSVMGTGVPLASTDTQYF	TGCAGCGTTATGGGGACAGGGGTTCCCTTGGCTAGCACAGATACGCAGTATTTT
TRBV19	-	-	TRBJ1-5	CASSIASIQGYSNQPQHF	TGTGCCAGTAGTATAGCCTCCATCCAGGGGTATAGCAATCAGCCCCAGCATTTT
TRBV11-2	TRBD2	-	TRBJ2-7	CASSSLRLATYEQYF	TGTGCCAGCAGCTCACTTAGACTAGCGACCTACGAGCAGTACTTC
TRBV18	-	-	TRBJ2-2	CASSSRTHQGGTGELFF	TGTGCCAGCTCATCTAGGACGCACCAAGGAGGCACCGGGGAGCTGTTTTTT
TRBV9	-	-	TRBJ2-1	CASSLDTDRIGFNEQFF	TGTGCCAGCAGCCTAGATACGGACAGAATCGGTTTCAATGAGCAGTTCTTC
TRBV10-1	-	-	TRBJ2-7	CASSEVIAAGSYEQYF	TGCGCCAGCAGTGAGGTTATCGCGGCGGGGTCCTACGAGCAGTACTTC
TRBV24-1	-	-	TRBJ2-2	CATSDSQVGPTGELFF	TGTGCCACCAGTGATTCCCAGGTTGGCCCCACCGGGGAGCTGTTTTTT
TRBV5-6	-	-	TRBJ1-2	CASSTGQLYGYTF	TGTGCCAGCAGCACCGGACAGCTCTATGGCTACACCTTC
TRBV24-1	TRBD1	-	TRBJ1-1	CATSDFTGQGAFF	TGTGCCACCAGTGATTTTACTGGACAGGGAGCTTTCTTT
TRBV5-4	TRBD1	-	TRBJ1-2	CASSTKQGAPNYGYTF	TGTGCCAGCAGCACAAAACAGGGGGCCCCGAACTATGGCTACACCTTC
TRBV5-1	-	-	TRBJ1-5	CASSLEGVSNQPQHF	TGCGCCAGCAGCTTGGAAGGGGTTAGCAATCAGCCCCAGCATTTT
TRBV24-1	-	-	TRBJ2-5	CATSDFGARGAQETQYF	TGTGCCACCAGTGATTTTGGGGCCAGGGGGGCCCAAGAGACCCAGTACTTC
TRBV30	-	-	TRBJ1-2	CAWRADIQGSGYTF	TGTGCCTGGAGGGCTGATATTCAGGGGTCTGGCTACACCTTC
TRBV7-2	-	-	TRBJ1-5	CASSAGVYSNQPQHF	TGTGCCAGCAGCGCCGGAGTCTATAGCAATCAGCCCCAGCATTTT
TRBV7-3	-	once	TRBJ2-1	CASSSWRVPSNEQFF	TGTGCCAGCAGCTCCTGGAGGGTCCCCAGCAATGAGCAGTTCTTC
TRBV19	-	-	TRBJ2-2	CASSIGIAGRRRELFF	TGTGCCAGTAGTATTGGTATCGCGGGGCGAAGGCGGGAGCTGTTTTTT
TRBV5-1	-	-	TRBJ1-2	CASSLPGVGYTF	TGCGCCAGCAGCTTGCCGGGGGTTGGCTACACCTTC
TRBV7-6	TRBD2	-	TRBJ2-1	CASSPSGGGDEQFF	TGTGCCAGCAGCCCCTCGGGGGGGGGCGATGAGCAGTTCTTC
TRBV7-2	-	-	TRBJ1-6	CASSSGHQNNSPLHF	TGTGCCAGCAGCTCGGGACACCAAAATAATTCACCCCTCCACTTT
TRBV30	TRBD2	-	TRBJ2-7	CAWSIPGTSFGDEQYF	TGTGCCTGGAGCATACCCGGGACTAGCTTCGGCGACGAGCAGTACTTC
TRBV6-1	TRBD2	-	TRBJ2-5	CASSEVGTSGGQETQYF	TGTGCCAGCAGTGAAGTGGGGACTAGCGGGGGGCAAGAGACCCAGTACTTC
TRBV15	-	-	TRBJ2-7	CATSKPKGGSYEQYF	TGTGCCACCAGCAAACCAAAGGGCGGCTCCTACGAGCAGTACTTC
TRBV7-6	TRBD2	-	TRBJ2-2	CASSSRFTSGSGGELFF	TGTGCCAGCAGCTCCAGATTTACTAGCGGGAGCGGCGGGGAGCTGTTTTTT
TRBV27	-	-	TRBJ2-3	CASSSDSSTDTQYF	TGTGCCAGCAGTTCTGACTCGAGCACAGATACGCAGTATTTT
TRBV5-1	-	-	TRBJ2-2	CASHPGQRTGELFF	TGCGCCAGCCACCCGGGACAAAGGACCGGGGAGCTGTTTTTT
TRBV5-8	-	-	TRBJ1-1	CASSYRDREAFF	TGTGCCAGCAGTTACCGGGACCGTGAAGCTTTCTTT
TRBV28	-	-	TRBJ2-7	CASSLEGLGAYEQYF	TGTGCCAGCAGTTTGGAGGGGTTAGGGGCCTACGAGCAGTACTTC
TRBV9	TRBD2	-	TRBJ2-3	CASSDPLLAGGTEARLWTDTQYF	TGTGCCAGCAGCGACCCCCTCCTAGCGGGGGGGACCGAAGCACGTTTATGGACAGATACGCAGTATTTT
TRBV7-9	-	-	TRBJ1-1	CASSLDKKTEAFF	TGTGCCAGCAGCTTAGATAAGAAAACTGAAGCTTTCTTT
TRBV6-2/TRBV6-3	TRBD2	-	TRBJ2-1	CASSYRGLADYNEQFF	TGTGCCAGCAGTTATAGAGGGCTAGCGGACTACAATGAGCAGTTCTTC
TRBV6-4	-	-	TRBJ2-3	CASSGGYRVSREDTQYF	TGTGCCAGCAGTGGAGGATACAGGGTCTCTAGGGAAGATACGCAGTATTTT
TRBV28	TRBD1	-	TRBJ1-1	CASSLSSTGANTEAFF	TGTGCCAGCAGTTTATCTTCGACAGGGGCGAACACTGAAGCTTTCTTT
TRBV12-3/TRBV12-4	-	-	TRBJ1-2	CASSFSSNYGYTF	TGTGCCAGCAGTTTTTCCTCTAACTATGGCTACACCTTC
TRBV28	TRBD1	-	TRBJ2-7	CASRGQGAYYEQYF	TGTGCCAGCCGAGGACAGGGGGCATACTACGAGCAGTACTTC
TRBV2	TRBD1	-	TRBJ2-7	CASSGGTGTSQYF	TGTGCCAGCAGTGGGGGGACAGGAACCTCCCAGTACTTC
TRBV19	-	-	TRBJ2-5	CASSMGSSLRETQYF	TGTGCCAGTAGTATGGGCAGTTCCCTGAGAGAGACCCAGTACTTC